These T cell receptor beta chains were read from a single sample in a study of T cell responses to AZD1222 COVID-19 vaccine. Measured with immunoSEQ multiplex PCR; TCRdb has only the in-frame clones, and not every one. The sample has 100,000 to 150,000 clones; around 92% are singletons. The sequences come from peripheral blood, collected on day 0 of AZD1222 vaccination. The receptors were gathered from an adult in good health. The CDR3 runs from the conserved cysteine through the conserved F or W. A D gene is named only where the DNA matches it firmly. The size of a clone is reported for some rows only, either as once, few or many, or as a class for expanded clones.

d_gene,abundance,v_gene,j_gene,CDR3nt,CDR3aa
TRBD2,-,TRBV11-2,TRBJ2-1,TGTGCCAGCAGTATTTCTAGCGGGAGGTACAATGAGCAGTTCTTC,CASSISSGRYNEQFF
TRBD1,-,TRBV19,TRBJ1-5,TGTGCCAGTAGTACTTACTTACTAGGGACAGACTATAGCAATCAGCCCCAGCATTTT,CASSTYLLGTDYSNQPQHF
-,-,TRBV2,TRBJ1-3,TGTGCCAGCAGTGACTTAGGACCTAGCTCTGGAAACACCATATATTTT,CASSDLGPSSGNTIYF
TRBD2,-,TRBV30,TRBJ2-3,TGTGCCTGGGCAATGGGACTAGCGGGCCGCACAGATACGCAGTATTTT,CAWAMGLAGRTDTQYF
-,-,TRBV27,TRBJ2-4,TGTGCCAGCAGTTCCCCGGGGCTAGCCAAAAACATTCAGTACTTC,CASSSPGLAKNIQYF
-,-,TRBV6-4,TRBJ2-2,TGTGCCAGCAGTGACGGGGACACCGGGGAGCTGTTTTTT,CASSDGDTGELFF
-,-,TRBV11-2,TRBJ1-2,TGTGCCAGCAGCTTAGATTTACCCAATAAGGGCTACACCTTC,CASSLDLPNKGYTF
TRBD1,-,TRBV29-1,TRBJ2-7,TGCAGCGCCCGTCCCGGGACAGTTAACGAGCAGTACTTC,CSARPGTVNEQYF
TRBD1,-,TRBV6-6,TRBJ2-2,TGTGCCAGCAGTTCAACTCCGACAGGGCCCGGGGAGCTGTTTTTT,CASSSTPTGPGELFF
-,-,TRBV1,TRBJ1-3,TGCACCAGCAGCCAAGATCCTAAAGGAAGGACCGGAAACACCATATATTTT,CTSSQDPKGRTGNTIYF
TRBD2,-,TRBV5-4,TRBJ2-7,TGTGCCAGCAGCAGCGGGAGGGGCTACGAGCAGTACTTC,CASSSGRGYEQYF
-,-,TRBV30,TRBJ2-7,TGTGCCTGGAGTGCTCGACTGGGCTACGAGCAGTACTTC,CAWSARLGYEQYF
-,-,TRBV29-1,TRBJ1-2,TGCAGCGTTGACTTAGACACAAACTATGGCTACACCTTC,CSVDLDTNYGYTF
TRBD1,-,TRBV28,TRBJ2-7,TGTGCCAGCAGATCCCTTCTCAAACACGGACAGGGAACAGGGTACGAGCAGTACTTC,CASRSLLKHGQGTGYEQYF
-,-,TRBV27,TRBJ2-1,TGTGCCAGCACCACTGGGACCTCGGGCAATGAGCAGTTCTTC,CASTTGTSGNEQFF
-,once,TRBV6-5,TRBJ1-2,TGTGCCAGCACGGAGGGACTCGGCGGCTACACCTTC,CASTEGLGGYTF
TRBD2,-,TRBV27,TRBJ2-1,TGTGCCAGCAAAGCGGCTAGCGGGAGGTCCTACAATGAGCAGTTCTTC,CASKAASGRSYNEQFF
-,-,TRBV14,TRBJ1-5,TGTGCCAGCAGCCCGTACGGGCGAGATCAGCCCCAGCATTTT,CASSPYGRDQPQHF
-,-,TRBV4-1,TRBJ2-7,TGCGCCAGCAGCCAAGTAGCTGGGCTGGGGGAGCAGTACTTC,CASSQVAGLGEQYF
-,-,TRBV5-1,TRBJ1-1,TGCGCCAGCAGTAGGGAGGCGACAATGAACACTGAAGCTTTCTTT,CASSREATMNTEAFF
TRBD2,-,TRBV7-9,TRBJ2-1,TGTGCCAGCGACGGTCGGGTAAGCGGGAGCTCGCGCAATGAGCAGTTCTTC,CASDGRVSGSSRNEQFF
-,-,TRBV9,TRBJ1-1,TGTGCCAGCAGCGTAGCACTAAACACTGAAGCTTTCTTT,CASSVALNTEAFF
-,-,TRBV7-8,TRBJ1-5,TGTGCCAGCAGCCTAGACGGAACCAATCAGCCCCAGCATTTT,CASSLDGTNQPQHF
TRBD1,few,TRBV6-5,TRBJ2-7,TGTGCCAGCAGTAAACAGGGGCTCGACGAGCAGTACTTC,CASSKQGLDEQYF
-,-,TRBV6-5,TRBJ1-3,TGTGCCACTCTCGGGGGTATGAGTGGAAACACCATATATTTT,CATLGGMSGNTIYF
-,-,TRBV6-2/TRBV6-3,TRBJ2-7,TGTGCCAGCAGCCCGCGCGGGATTGCCTACGAGCAGTACTTC,CASSPRGIAYEQYF
-,few,TRBV5-5,TRBJ2-7,TGTGCCAGCAGCTTGTTCCCCAGGTCTGCCGGGGGCAGCTACGAGCAGTACTTC,CASSLFPRSAGGSYEQYF
-,-,TRBV19,TRBJ1-4,TGTGCCAGTAGAGCCGGGGCGGCTAATGAAAAACTGTTTTTT,CASRAGAANEKLFF
TRBD2,-,TRBV9,TRBJ2-1,TGTGCCAGCAGCGACCGAACTAGCGGGAGGCCTTTCGATGAGCAGTTCTTC,CASSDRTSGRPFDEQFF
-,once,TRBV5-1,TRBJ1-1,TGCGCCAGCAGCTTGGTAGCCACTGAAGCTTTCTTT,CASSLVATEAFF
-,-,TRBV13,TRBJ1-2,TGTGCCAGCAGCTTGGGTTCCTATGGCTACACCTTC,CASSLGSYGYTF
-,-,TRBV29-1,TRBJ1-2,TGCAGCGTTGAACACCGGGGAAACTATGGCTACACCTTC,CSVEHRGNYGYTF
-,-,TRBV30,TRBJ2-1,TGTGCCTGGGCTGACTCCTCACCGCAGTTCTTC,CAWADSSPQFF
TRBD2,once,TRBV6-5,TRBJ2-3,TGTGCCAGCAGTTCCTCCCGAAGGACTAGCTTGGATACGCAGTATTTT,CASSSSRRTSLDTQYF
-,once,TRBV19,TRBJ2-1,TGTGCCAGTAGCCTAAACTGGGGTTCCGGAAACAATGAGCAGTTCTTC,CASSLNWGSGNNEQFF
TRBD2,-,TRBV6-2/TRBV6-3,TRBJ2-7,TGTGCCAGCAGTTACATAGCGGGACCCTACGAGCAGTACTTC,CASSYIAGPYEQYF
TRBD1,-,TRBV30,TRBJ1-2,TGTGCCTGGAGTGTACTGACAGGGGTTGGCTACACCTTC,CAWSVLTGVGYTF
TRBD1,-,TRBV3-1/TRBV3-2,TRBJ1-2,TGTGCCAGCAGCCCGGGACAGGGGGTAGGCTACACCTTC,CASSPGQGVGYTF
TRBD1,-,TRBV11-2,TRBJ1-4,TGTGCCAGCAGCTTAAGGGGGCATGGTAATGAAAAACTGTTTTTT,CASSLRGHGNEKLFF
-,-,TRBV28,TRBJ1-5,TGTGCCAGCAGTTTCCCGGGGCGGCCCCAGCATTTT,CASSFPGRPQHF
-,once,TRBV11-3,TRBJ2-7,TGTGCCAGCAGCTTCGACACCTATTCCTACGAGCAGTACTTC,CASSFDTYSYEQYF
TRBD1,-,TRBV24-1,TRBJ2-7,TGTGCCACCAGTGATTACAAACAGGGACAGGGAGAGGAGCAGTACTTC,CATSDYKQGQGEEQYF
-,-,TRBV3-1/TRBV3-2,TRBJ1-6,TGTGCCAGCAGCCATATCCCCAGGACGGGATCACCCCTCCACTTT,CASSHIPRTGSPLHF
-,-,TRBV15,TRBJ2-7,TGTGCCACCAGCAGGGCCGTGATCACCTACGAGCAGTACTTC,CATSRAVITYEQYF
-,-,TRBV19,TRBJ2-1,TGTGCCAGTAGTATTCTAACCCTCGAGGGATACAATGAGCAGTTCTTC,CASSILTLEGYNEQFF
-,few,TRBV3-1/TRBV3-2,TRBJ1-2,TGTGCCAGCAGCCAAGGACAGTACTCCTATGGCTACACCTTC,CASSQGQYSYGYTF
-,-,TRBV6-5,TRBJ2-2,TGTGCCAGCAGTTTAAACGGGGGCAGGGTAGGGGAGCTGTTTTTT,CASSLNGGRVGELFF
-,-,TRBV7-9,TRBJ2-1,TGTGCCAGCAGCCCTCCTCTGGGAAGCGCCCATGAGCAGTTCTTC,CASSPPLGSAHEQFF
-,-,TRBV10-3,TRBJ1-1,TGTGCCATCAGTGAAGGGTCCAAAGGAGGGCAGAACACTGAAGCTTTCTTT,CAISEGSKGGQNTEAFF
-,-,TRBV12-3/TRBV12-4,TRBJ2-1,TGTGCCAGCAGTTTCGGCCCGGATGAGCAGTTCTTC,CASSFGPDEQFF
-,-,TRBV23-1,TRBJ1-2,TGCGCCAGCAGTCAATCTCCTGTAAGCTATGGCTACACCTTC,CASSQSPVSYGYTF
TRBD1,-,TRBV5-3,TRBJ1-5,TGTGCCAGAAGCCACGGACAGGGCCCGTGTAATAGCAATCAGCCCCAGCATTTT,CARSHGQGPCNSNQPQHF
TRBD2,once,TRBV3-1/TRBV3-2,TRBJ2-7,TGTGCCAGCAGCCCGTTTAGCGGGGCCTCCTACGAGCAGTACTTC,CASSPFSGASYEQYF
-,-,TRBV18,TRBJ1-3,TGTGCCAGCTCACCTGGCCCGGCTGGAAACACCATATATTTT,CASSPGPAGNTIYF